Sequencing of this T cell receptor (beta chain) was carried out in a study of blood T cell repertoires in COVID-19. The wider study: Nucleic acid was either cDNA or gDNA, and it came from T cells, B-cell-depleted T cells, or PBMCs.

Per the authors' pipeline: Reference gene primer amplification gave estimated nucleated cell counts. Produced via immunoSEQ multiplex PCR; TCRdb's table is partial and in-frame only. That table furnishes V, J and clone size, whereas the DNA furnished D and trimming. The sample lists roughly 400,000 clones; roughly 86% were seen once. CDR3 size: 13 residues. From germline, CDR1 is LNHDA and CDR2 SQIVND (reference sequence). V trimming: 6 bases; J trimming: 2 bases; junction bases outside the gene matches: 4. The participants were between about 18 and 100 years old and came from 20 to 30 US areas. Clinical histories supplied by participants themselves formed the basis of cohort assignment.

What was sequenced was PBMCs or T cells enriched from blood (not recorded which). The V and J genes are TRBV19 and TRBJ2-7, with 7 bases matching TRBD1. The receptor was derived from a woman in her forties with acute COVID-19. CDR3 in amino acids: CASRSGQTYEQYF. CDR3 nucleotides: TGTGCCAGTAGATCGGGACAGACCTACGAGCAGTACTTC.